The clone carrying this TCR beta chain was seen ten or more times. Its matching antigen is unknown. The sequenced template was RNA, covering the TCR beta CDR3 region. RT-PCR with HTBI primers came first, then second-round multiplex PCR. TCRdb re-analysed the multiplex PCR reads in MiXCR, keeping a single row per CDR3 protein. This sample carries about 160,000 distinct CDR3 sequences, 30% to 45% of them seen once, and the ten largest clones take roughly 9%. This sample stems from a study of Graves' ophthalmopathy and Graves' hyperthyroidism. This CDR3 is 16 amino acids long. Germline V gene lookup returns CDR1 MNHEY and CDR2 SMNVEV (reference sequence). V was shortened by 5 bases and J by 1 base, with 15 bases between the two germline ends. Study findings and constraints: Ophthalmopathy progression was predicted by the model at around 70% sensitivity and 72.22% specificity. The blood repertoire also included most expanded thyroid clonotypes above 0.001 frequency.

As diagnostic evidence, clinical symptoms, serum thyroxine, TRAb, thyroid ultrasound and orbital computed tomography were relied upon. Sequenced sample: peripheral blood. The clonotype comes from a man younger than 45 with Graves' ophthalmopathy. The chain uses TRBV27 and TRBJ1-5; D may be TRBD1 (5 bases). The CDR3 here is CASSATGPWSNQPQHF. For the CDR3, the DNA is TGTGCCAGCAGTGCCACGGGACCTTGGAGCAATCAGCCCCAGCATTTT.